The 8 T cell receptor beta chains presented below share a single source sample, sequenced in a study of post-analysis software for immune sequencing data. Whole-study results and caveats: Roughly 5 TRBV segments, TRBV5-6, TRBV5-1 and TRBV20-1 among them, were found more frequent in patients than controls.

The TCR beta cDNA libraries contained unique molecular identifiers. TCRdb itself ran the PCR reads through MiXCR, one entry per CDR3 protein. The sample holds fewer than 850,000 distinct CDR3 sequences, roughly 27% seen once. These receptors' antigens are unknown. Sequencing used blood. These receptors were obtained from a girl aged 10-17 years with multiple sclerosis.

In this sample, this clonotype turned up a few times. The rearrangement uses TRBV10-1 and TRBJ2-4, with TRBD2 identical over 8 bases. The J call could be wrong; TRBJ2-5 is a better fit for the DNA end. From germline, CDR1 is WNHNN and CDR2 SYGVQD (reference sequence). The CDR3 is 14 residues long. In DNA, the CDR3 is TGCGCCAGCAGTAGCGGGAGAGTCCGTGAGACCCAGTACTTC. Protein sequence: CASSSGRVRETQYF.

V usage is TRBV3-1 and J usage is TRBJ2-7, with unresolved D. This CDR3 comprises 13 residues. The V gene's germline CDR1 is LGHDT and CDR2 YNNKEL (reference sequence). V shed 0 bases and J shed 6 bases, with 9 bases lying between them. CDR3 loop: CASSQDPWREQYF. The CDR3 coding sequence is TGTGCCAGCAGCCAAGATCCCTGGCGCGAGCAGTACTTC.

A few counts support this clonotype. V and J are TRBV20-1 and TRBJ2-7; weak D call: TRBD2 (5 bases). V dropped 1 base and J dropped 2 bases, with 12 bases sitting between them. Germline CDR1 is DFQATT and CDR2 is SNEGSKA (reference sequence). The CDR3 covers 14 residues. CDR3 nucleotide sequence: TGCAGTGCTAGAGGGACTGGTCCTCCCTACGAGCAGTACTTC. It encodes CSARGTGPPYEQYF.

This clonotype showed up just a few times. This chain uses TRBV7-2 with TRBJ1-1; D is possibly TRBD1 (5 bases). The CDR3 is made up of 16 amino acids. CDR1 SGHTA and CDR2 FQGNSA come from the germline V gene. The V end was cut by 4 bases, the J end by 0 bases, with 15 bases between. The CDR3 spells CASSSHLTALNTEAFF. The CDR3 coding sequence is TGTGCCAGCAGCTCACACCTGACAGCCTTGAACACTGAAGCTTTCTTT.

J is TRBJ2-1 and V is TRBV7-2; TRBD2 aligns across 11 bases. V lost 5 bases, J lost 12 bases, and 15 bases stayed unmatched. The CDR3 length is 16 residues. The germline V gene has CDR1 SGHTA and CDR2 FQGNSA. The CDR3 here is CASSARLAGSLPGQFF. CDR3 nucleotide sequence: TGTGCCAGCAGCGCCCGACTAGCGGGATCTTTGCCGGGGCAGTTCTTC.

This clonotype was picked up a small number of times. The chain is built from TRBV7-9 and TRBJ2-3, with 8 bases lining up with TRBD1. Germline CDR1 and CDR2: SEHNR and FQNEAQ (reference sequence). This CDR3 is 18 amino acids long. The junction had 17 bases not matched to a gene; V was cut back by 5 bases and J by 4 bases. The CDR3 region is CASSATLAGGEGSDTQYF. The DNA for the CDR3 is TGTGCCAGCAGCGCGACACTGGCAGGGGGCGAGGGTTCAGATACGCAGTATTTT.

Only a few counts were recorded for this clonotype. The gene calls are TRBV5-1 and TRBJ2-1, with 7 bases that match TRBD1. CDR1 SGHRS and CDR2 YFSETQ come from the germline V gene. Unmatched junction bases numbered 7, after V lost 4 bases and J lost 0 bases. This CDR3 spans 16 amino acids. The CDR3 reads CASSRTGTDSYNEQFF. DNA for the CDR3: TGCGCCAGCAGCAGAACCGGGACAGACTCCTACAATGAGCAGTTCTTC.

The chain couples TRBV13 to TRBJ2-5, with TRBD2 matching over 12 bases. The end of the DNA is better explained by TRBJ2-7, so the J call may be wrong. Germline V lookup: CDR1 PRHDT, CDR2 FYEKMQ (reference sequence). This CDR3 is built from 18 residues. CDR3 sequence: CASSLGVLAGGRSSEQYF. DNA for the CDR3: TGTGCCAGCAGCTTAGGTGTACTAGCGGGAGGAAGGAGCTCCGAGCAGTACTTC.